These 23 T cell receptor beta chains share one sample of origin, sequenced in a study of blood T cell repertoires in COVID-19. Using immunoSEQ multiplex PCR, the repertoire was profiled, and TCRdb retains in-frame clones only, with some absent. The repertoire consists of tens of thousands of clones, with 70% to 85% occurring once and the leading ten covering about 3.2%. The sequenced material came from peripheral blood. These receptors came from a man between 60 and 75 years old with acute or convalescent COVID-19.

The CDR3 DNA sequence: TGTGCCACCAGTGCCCCGCGGAGTGACAATGAGCAGTTCTTC. As protein: CATSAPRSDNEQFF. J is TRBJ2-1 and V is TRBV24-1, with D uncertain. This CDR3 spans 14 amino acids. The germline V gene has CDR1 KGHDR and CDR2 SFDVKD. V lost 5 bases, J lost 5 bases, and 12 bases lay in between.

V gene TRBV11-2 combines with J gene TRBJ2-7; no clear D. Deletions cut 7 bases from V and 5 bases from J, with 18 bases between. Germline CDR1 is SGHAT and CDR2 is FQNNGV. The CDR3 loop spans 14 amino acids. The CDR3 here is CASTPNLDYNEQYF. The CDR3 DNA follows: TGTGCCAGCACCCCTAACCTAGATTACAACGAGCAGTACTTC.

The chain is built from TRBV19 and TRBJ2-7; 10 bases align to TRBD2. CDR1 and CDR2 from the germline V gene are LNHDA and SQIVND (reference sequence). The CDR3 has 14 residues. Losses at the gene ends were 7 bases for V and 1 base for J; bases not matched to a gene: 4. CDR3 loop: CASTQAGGSYEQYF. CDR3 nucleotides: TGTGCCAGTACCCAAGCGGGGGGGTCCTACGAGCAGTACTTC.

The chain joins TRBV5-1 to TRBJ2-7, with D perhaps TRBD1 (6 bases). V was shortened by 7 bases and J by 2 bases, with 13 bases between the two germline ends. The CDR3 totals 13 residues. CDR1 and CDR2 from the germline V gene are SGHRS and YFSETQ. The DNA for the CDR3 is TGCGCCAGCGCCAAGACAGGAACCTACGAGCAGTACTTC. It encodes CASAKTGTYEQYF.

The chain carries TRBV4-2 and TRBJ1-4, with D hard to call. The V end lost 1 base, the J end lost 0 bases, and 9 bases lay between the germline ends. This CDR3 is 16 amino acids long. CDR1 is LGHNA, CDR2 YNFKEQ, per germline. The CDR3 spells CASSQAYGATNEKLFF. The CDR3 bases are TGTGCCAGCAGCCAAGCGTACGGTGCAACTAATGAAAAACTGTTTTTT.

The chain links TRBV2 to TRBJ1-2, with a tentative D call TRBD1 (6 bases). The CDR3 loop spans 14 amino acids. V was shortened by 1 base and J by 3 bases, with 9 bases between the two germline ends. Germline CDR1 and CDR2: SNHLY and FYNNEI. The CDR3 region is CASSEEGGYYGYTF. The DNA for the CDR3 is TGTGCCAGCAGTGAAGAGGGGGGGTACTATGGCTACACCTTC. Based on the CDR3 plus reference TRBV2 and TRBJ1-2, the full variable domain is EPEVTQTPSHQVTQMGQEVILRCVPISNHLYFYWYRQILGQKVEFLVSFYNNEISEKSEIFDDQFSVERPDGSNFTLKIRSTKLEDSAMYFCASSEEGGYYGYTFGSGTRLTVV.

This clone was detected only once. V is TRBV5-4 and J is TRBJ1-2; 7 nucleotides agree with TRBD1. The germline gives CDR1 SGHNT, CDR2 YYREEE (reference sequence). The length of the CDR3 is 13 residues. V lost 4 bases and J lost 4; bases outside the gene matches: 4. CDR3 sequence: CASSAAGGYGYTF. In nucleotides, the CDR3 is TGTGCCAGCAGCGCCGCAGGGGGCTATGGCTACACCTTC.

The chain recombines TRBV29-1 with TRBJ1-2, with D perhaps TRBD1 (5 bases). The CDR3 extends over 13 amino acids. In germline, CDR1 is SQVTM, CDR2 ANQGSEA. V was trimmed by 7 bases and J by 4 bases, leaving 16 bases between them. The CDR3 nucleotides are TGCAGCGATAACCCAGGGCAGGGCTATGGCTACACCTTC. Protein product: CSDNPGQGYGYTF.

The table lists this clone with a count of one. The genes are TRBV19 and TRBJ2-1; TRBD2 aligns across 8 bases. The CDR3 is 17 amino acids. The V and J ends lost 5 bases and 1 base, in that order; junction bases with no gene match: 10. Germline CDR1 is LNHDA and CDR2 is SQIVND (reference sequence). The CDR3 is CASSSGGSGVSYNEQFF. The CDR3 bases are TGTGCCAGTAGTTCCGGGGGTAGCGGGGTATCCTACAATGAGCAGTTCTTC.

V gene TRBV5-4 combines with J gene TRBJ1-5, with 10 bases that match TRBD1. The CDR3 contains 16 residues. Germline V gene data show CDR1 as SGHNT and CDR2 as YYREEE (reference sequence). V was pared by 5 bases and J by 4 bases, with 9 bases of the junction left unmatched. CDR3 nucleotide sequence: TGTGCCAGCAGTCGACGCGGGACAGGGGAAAATCAGCCCCAGCATTTT. This translates into CASSRRGTGENQPQHF. Variable domain in full (rest from reference TRBV5-4 and TRBJ1-5): ETGVTQSPTHLIKTRGQQVTLRCSSQSGHNTVSWYQQALGQGPQFIFQYYREEENGRGNFPPRFSGLQFPNYSSELNVNALELDDSALYLCASSRRGTGENQPQHFGDGTRLSIL.

The V call is TRBV7-9, the J call TRBJ2-3; 7 nucleotides line up with TRBD2. V lost 3 bases to trimming and J lost 0 bases; unmatched junction nucleotides: 6. Germline assignment: CDR1 SEHNR and CDR2 FQNEAQ (reference sequence). The CDR3 covers 16 residues. DNA for the CDR3: TGTGCCAGCAGCTTGGAGCGGGGAGCTAGCACAGATACGCAGTATTTT. It yields the protein CASSLERGASTDTQYF.

The chain carries TRBV5-4 and TRBJ2-7; D might be TRBD2 (6 bases). Germline V gene lookup returns CDR1 SGHNT and CDR2 YYREEE (reference sequence). V lost 4 bases, J lost 0 bases, and 11 bases lay in between. This CDR3 comprises 14 residues. The CDR3 loop is CASSLDYFSYEQYF. CDR3 in DNA: TGTGCCAGCAGCCTGGACTACTTCTCCTACGAGCAGTACTTC.

The table lists this clone with many counts. The chain employs TRBV7-9 and TRBJ1-3, with TRBD1 identical over 10 bases. CDR3 size: 12 residues. Germline CDR1 and CDR2: SEHNR and FQNEAQ (reference sequence). The V gene end was trimmed by 3 bases and the J gene end by 11 bases; junction bases not matched to a gene: 1. CDR3: CASSLGTGAIYF. The CDR3 DNA reads as TGTGCCAGCAGCTTGGGGACAGGGGCCATATATTTT.

The chain links TRBV28 to TRBJ1-2; no clear D gene. The CDR3 sequence is 14 residues long. CDR1 MDHEN and CDR2 SYDVKM come from the germline V gene. V was trimmed by 3 bases and J by 0 bases, leaving 8 bases between them. The CDR3 reads CASSFRGPNYGYTF. The CDR3 coding sequence is TGTGCCAGCAGTTTTCGGGGTCCTAACTATGGCTACACCTTC.

V and J are TRBV6-1 and TRBJ1-2; possibly TRBD1 for D (5 bases). V was shortened by 3 bases and J by 7 bases, with 12 bases between the two germline ends. Germline-derived CDR1 and CDR2 are MNHNS and SASEGT. The CDR3 has 13 residues. CDR3 DNA: TGTGCCAGCAGTGACCTCGGGCAGGGTGGCTACACCTTC. It specifies CASSDLGQGGYTF.

The genes are TRBV5-6 and TRBJ1-1; D perhaps matches TRBD1 (6 bases). The CDR3 length is 15 residues. The V and J ends lost 0 bases and 0 bases respectively, with 9 bases between them. CDR1 and CDR2 (germline): SGHDT, YYEEEE. CDR3 sequence: CASSLVRTVNTEAFF. The CDR3 DNA sequence: TGTGCCAGCAGCTTGGTACGGACAGTGAACACTGAAGCTTTCTTT.

This clone was found once. The V gene is TRBV5-6, the J gene TRBJ1-2, with D possibly matching TRBD1 (6 bases). There are 15 residues in the CDR3. Trimming pared 3 bases from V and 4 bases from J, leaving 16 bases between. Per germline, CDR1 SGHDT and CDR2 YYEEEE. For the CDR3, the DNA is TGTGCCAGCAGCTGGGTAGGACAGATACTCTATGGCTACACCTTC. It specifies CASSWVGQILYGYTF.

The V and J genes are TRBV6-1 and TRBJ1-4, with no clear D. Trimming removed 0 bases at V and 7 bases at J, with 12 bases between. Germline-derived CDR1 and CDR2 are MNHNS and SASEGT. The CDR3 extends over 15 amino acids. In DNA, the CDR3 is TGTGCCAGCAGTGAAGCGGCCCGGGGTGGTGAAAAACTGTTTTTT. It yields the protein CASSEAARGGEKLFF.

The J gene is TRBJ2-5, the V gene TRBV27; 7 positions agree with TRBD1. Germline CDR1 and CDR2: MNHEY and SMNVEV (reference sequence). The CDR3 length is 15 residues. V was clipped by 3 bases and J by 1 base; unmatched bases: 5. This CDR3 is CASSLGGQAQETQYF. The CDR3 region has the DNA TGTGCCAGCAGTTTGGGTGGACAGGCCCAAGAGACCCAGTACTTC.

This clone was picked up many times. This chain links TRBV5-1 with TRBJ1-6, with D tentatively TRBD1 (6 bases). In germline, CDR1 is SGHRS, CDR2 YFSETQ. The CDR3 extends over 14 amino acids. Trimming left V 5 bases short and J 5 bases short, with 11 bases between. CDR3 DNA: TGCGCCAGCAGACAGGACAGTGATAATTCACCCCTCCACTTT. Amino acids: CASRQDSDNSPLHF.

The count of this clone is one. This CDR3 is CSAWDSHGYTF. The CDR3 bases are TGCAGTGCTTGGGACAGCCATGGCTACACCTTC. The V gene is TRBV20-1, the J gene TRBJ1-2; 7 bases fit TRBD1. The V gene's germline CDR1 is DFQATT and CDR2 SNEGSKA (reference sequence). This CDR3 comprises 11 residues. Trimming at V came to 5 bases and at J to 6 bases, leaving 3 bases not matched to a gene.

The sample holds one count of this clone. The CDR3 DNA follows: TGCGCCAGCAGCTTAGCGACCCAAGAGACCCAGTACTTC. Protein sequence: CASSLATQETQYF. This rearrangement joins TRBV5-1 to TRBJ2-5, with unresolved D. V lost 2 bases and J 1 base, leaving 6 bases between the germline ends. CDR3 length: 13 residues. Per germline, CDR1 SGHRS and CDR2 YFSETQ.

This chain connects TRBV11-2 to TRBJ2-3, with a tentative D call TRBD2 (5 bases). V lost 1 base, J lost 2 bases, and 7 bases lay in between. Germline CDR1 reads SGHAT; CDR2 reads FQNNGV. CDR3 length: 14 amino acids. Here the CDR3 DNA reads TGTGCCAGCAGCTTAGGAGCGGCCACAGATACGCAGTATTTT. Translating gives CASSLGAATDTQYF.